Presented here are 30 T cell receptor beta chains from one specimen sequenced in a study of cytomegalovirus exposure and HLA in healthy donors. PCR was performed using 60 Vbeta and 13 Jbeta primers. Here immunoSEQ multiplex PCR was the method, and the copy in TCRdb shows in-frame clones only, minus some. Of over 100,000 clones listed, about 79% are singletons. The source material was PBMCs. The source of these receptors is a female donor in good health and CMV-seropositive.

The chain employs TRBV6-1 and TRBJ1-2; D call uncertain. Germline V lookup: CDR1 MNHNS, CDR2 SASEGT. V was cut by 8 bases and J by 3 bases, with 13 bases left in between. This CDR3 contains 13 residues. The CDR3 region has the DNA TGTGCCAGCGAGAAGGCGGTGTACTATGGCTACACCTTC. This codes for CASEKAVYYGYTF.

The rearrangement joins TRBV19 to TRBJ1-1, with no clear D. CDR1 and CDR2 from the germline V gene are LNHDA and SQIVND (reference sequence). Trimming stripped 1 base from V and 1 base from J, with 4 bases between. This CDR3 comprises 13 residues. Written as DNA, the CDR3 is TGTGCCAGTAGTATAGCACAGAACACTGAAGCTTTCTTT. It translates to CASSIAQNTEAFF.

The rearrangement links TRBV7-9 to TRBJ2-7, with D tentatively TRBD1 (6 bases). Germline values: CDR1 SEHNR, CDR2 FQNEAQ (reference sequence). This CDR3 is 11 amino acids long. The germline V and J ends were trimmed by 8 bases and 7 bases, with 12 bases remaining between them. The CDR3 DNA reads TGTGCCAGCGCTTTTCAGGGGGAGCAGTACTTC. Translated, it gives CASAFQGEQYF. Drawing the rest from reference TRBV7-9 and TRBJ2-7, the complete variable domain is DTGVSQNPRHKITKRGQNVTFRCDPISEHNRLYWYRQTLGQGPEFLTYFQNEAQLEKSRLLSDRFSAERPKGSFSTLEIQRTEQGDSAMYLCASAFQGEQYFGPGTRLTVT.

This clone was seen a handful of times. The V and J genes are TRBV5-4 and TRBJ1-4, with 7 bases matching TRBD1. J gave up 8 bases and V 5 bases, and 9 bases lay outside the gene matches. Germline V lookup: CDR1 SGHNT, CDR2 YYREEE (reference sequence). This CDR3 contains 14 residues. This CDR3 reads CASRPWQGEEKLFF. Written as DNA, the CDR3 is TGTGCCAGCAGGCCGTGGCAGGGGGAAGAAAAACTGTTTTTT.

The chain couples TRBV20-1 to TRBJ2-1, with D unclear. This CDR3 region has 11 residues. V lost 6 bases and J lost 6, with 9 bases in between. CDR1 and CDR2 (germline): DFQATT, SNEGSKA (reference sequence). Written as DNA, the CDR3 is TGCAGTGCAACAAGTGCCAATGAGCAGTTCTTC. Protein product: CSATSANEQFF.

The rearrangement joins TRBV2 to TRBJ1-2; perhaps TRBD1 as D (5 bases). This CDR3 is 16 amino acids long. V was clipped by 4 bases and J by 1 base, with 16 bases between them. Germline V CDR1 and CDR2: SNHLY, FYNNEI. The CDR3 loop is CASSVDGEGRNYGYTF. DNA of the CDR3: TGTGCCAGCAGTGTGGATGGGGAGGGACGTAACTATGGCTACACCTTC.

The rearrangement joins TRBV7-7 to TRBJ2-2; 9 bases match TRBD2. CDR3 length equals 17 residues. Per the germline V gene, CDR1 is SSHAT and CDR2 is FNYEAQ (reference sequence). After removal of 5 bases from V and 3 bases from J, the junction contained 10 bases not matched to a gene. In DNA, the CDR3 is TGTGCCAGCAGCCGGATGCTGACTAGCGGATACACCGGGGAGCTGTTTTTT. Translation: CASSRMLTSGYTGELFF.

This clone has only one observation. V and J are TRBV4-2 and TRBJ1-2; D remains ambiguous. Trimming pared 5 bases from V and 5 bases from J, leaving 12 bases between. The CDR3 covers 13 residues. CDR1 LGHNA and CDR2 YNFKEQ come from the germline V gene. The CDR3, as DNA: TGTGCCAGCAGCGCCCCTGTAGATTATGGCTACACCTTC. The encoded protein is CASSAPVDYGYTF.

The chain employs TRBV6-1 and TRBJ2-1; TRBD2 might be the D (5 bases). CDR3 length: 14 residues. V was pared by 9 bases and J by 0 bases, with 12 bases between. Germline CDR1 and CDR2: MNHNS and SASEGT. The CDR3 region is CAREGGNSYNEQFF. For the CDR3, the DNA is TGTGCCAGAGAGGGCGGAAACTCCTACAATGAGCAGTTCTTC.

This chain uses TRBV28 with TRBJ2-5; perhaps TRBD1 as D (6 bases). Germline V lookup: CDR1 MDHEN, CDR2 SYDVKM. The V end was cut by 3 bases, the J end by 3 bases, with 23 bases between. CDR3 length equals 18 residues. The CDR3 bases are TGTGCCAGCAGTTTGGGTGGCCTGGTGGGACAAAAAAAAGAGACCCAGTACTTC. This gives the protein CASSLGGLVGQKKETQYF.

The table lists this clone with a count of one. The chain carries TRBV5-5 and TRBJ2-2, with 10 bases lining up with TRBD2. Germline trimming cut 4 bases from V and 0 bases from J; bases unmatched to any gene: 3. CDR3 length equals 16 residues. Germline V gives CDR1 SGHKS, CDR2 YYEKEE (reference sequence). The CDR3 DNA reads TGTGCCAGCAGCCCGCTAGCGGGGGCGAACACCGGGGAGCTGTTTTTT. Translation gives CASSPLAGANTGELFF.

The CDR3 region is CASMTRDTGELFF. CDR3 bases: TGTGCCAGTATGACGAGGGACACCGGGGAGCTGTTTTTT. The chain recombines TRBV6-5 with TRBJ2-2, with D possibly TRBD2 on 5 matching bases. CDR1 is MNHEY, CDR2 SVGAGI, per germline. This CDR3 has 13 amino acids. Trimming took off 9 bases at V and 3 bases at J, with 11 bases between the two ends.

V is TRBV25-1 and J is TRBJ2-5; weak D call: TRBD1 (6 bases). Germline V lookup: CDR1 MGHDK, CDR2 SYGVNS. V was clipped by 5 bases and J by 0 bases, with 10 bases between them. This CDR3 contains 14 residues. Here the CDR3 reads CASSRWTDQETQYF. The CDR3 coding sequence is TGTGCCAGCAGTCGGTGGACAGACCAAGAGACCCAGTACTTC. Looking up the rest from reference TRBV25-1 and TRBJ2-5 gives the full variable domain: EADIYQTPRYLVIGTGKKITLECSQTMGHDKMYWYQQDPGMELHLIHYSYGVNSTEKGDLSSESTVSRIRTEHFPLTLESARPSHTSQYLCASSRWTDQETQYFGPGTRLLVL.

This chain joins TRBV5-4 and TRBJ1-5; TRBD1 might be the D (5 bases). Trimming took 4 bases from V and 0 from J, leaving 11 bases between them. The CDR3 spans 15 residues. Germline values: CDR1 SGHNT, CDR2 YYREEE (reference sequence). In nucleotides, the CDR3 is TGTGCCAGCAGCCATGGGGGGGATAGCAATCAGCCCCAGCATTTT. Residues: CASSHGGDSNQPQHF.

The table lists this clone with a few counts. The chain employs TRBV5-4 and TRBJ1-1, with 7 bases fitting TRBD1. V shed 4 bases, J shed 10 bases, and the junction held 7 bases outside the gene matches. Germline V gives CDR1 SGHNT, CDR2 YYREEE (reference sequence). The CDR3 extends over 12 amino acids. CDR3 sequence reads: CASSVEQGRAFF. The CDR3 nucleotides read TGTGCCAGCAGCGTAGAACAGGGGAGAGCTTTCTTT.

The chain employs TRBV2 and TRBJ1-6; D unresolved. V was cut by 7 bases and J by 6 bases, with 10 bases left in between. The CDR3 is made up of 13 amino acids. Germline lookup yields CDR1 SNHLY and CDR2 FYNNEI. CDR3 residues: CASTGRGNSPLHF. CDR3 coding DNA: TGTGCCAGCACCGGTCGTGGTAATTCACCCCTCCACTTT.

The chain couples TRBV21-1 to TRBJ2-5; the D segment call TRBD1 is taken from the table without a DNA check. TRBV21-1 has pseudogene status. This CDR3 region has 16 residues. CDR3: CASSRPLQGNQETQYF. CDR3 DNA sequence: TGTGCCAGCAGCAGACCACTACAGGGAAACCAAGAGACCCAGTACTTC.

DNA for the CDR3: TGTGCCAGTAGTCCAGTTAGCGGGAGCTCCTACAATGAGCAGTTCTTC. It codes for CASSPVSGSSYNEQFF. The chain has TRBV19 and TRBJ2-1, with 9 bases aligning to TRBD2. Germline V gene data show CDR1 as LNHDA and CDR2 as SQIVND (reference sequence). This CDR3 has 16 residues. With V trimmed by 5 bases and J by 0 bases, 5 bases remained unmatched. The full variable domain, completed using reference TRBV19 and TRBJ2-1, is DGGITQSPKYLFRKEGQNVTLSCEQNLNHDAMYWYRQDPGQGLRLIYYSQIVNDFQKGDIAEGYSVSREKKESFPLTVTSAQKNPTAFYLCASSPVSGSSYNEQFFGPGTRLTVL.

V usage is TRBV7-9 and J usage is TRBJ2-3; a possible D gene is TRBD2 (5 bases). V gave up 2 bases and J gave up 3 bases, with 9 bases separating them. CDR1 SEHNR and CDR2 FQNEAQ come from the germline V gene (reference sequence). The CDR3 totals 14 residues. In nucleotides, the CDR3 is TGTGCCAGCAGCTTAACGGGGAAGACAGATACGCAGTATTTT. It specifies CASSLTGKTDTQYF. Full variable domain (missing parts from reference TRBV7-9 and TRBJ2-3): DTGVSQNPRHKITKRGQNVTFRCDPISEHNRLYWYRQTLGQGPEFLTYFQNEAQLEKSRLLSDRFSAERPKGSFSTLEIQRTEQGDSAMYLCASSLTGKTDTQYFGPGTRLTVL.

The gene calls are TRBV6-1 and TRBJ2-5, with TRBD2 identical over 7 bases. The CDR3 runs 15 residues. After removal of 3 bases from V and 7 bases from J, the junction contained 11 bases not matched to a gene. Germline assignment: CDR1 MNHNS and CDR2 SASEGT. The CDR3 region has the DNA TGTGCCAGCAGTGACTCCTTTGGGGGGGGTTTGACCCAGTACTTC. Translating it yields CASSDSFGGGLTQYF.

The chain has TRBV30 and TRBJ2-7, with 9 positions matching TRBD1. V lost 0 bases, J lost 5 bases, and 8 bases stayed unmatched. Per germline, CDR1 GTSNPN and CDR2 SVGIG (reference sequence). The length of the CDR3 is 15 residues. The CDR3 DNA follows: TGTGCCTGGAGTGTACTGGGACAGGGAGTCAACGAGCAGTACTTC. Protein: CAWSVLGQGVNEQYF.

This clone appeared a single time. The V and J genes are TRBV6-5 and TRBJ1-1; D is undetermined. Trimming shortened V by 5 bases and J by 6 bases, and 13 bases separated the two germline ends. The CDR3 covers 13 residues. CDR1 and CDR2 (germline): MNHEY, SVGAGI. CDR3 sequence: CASSESRDAEAFF. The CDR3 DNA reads TGTGCCAGCAGTGAAAGTCGGGATGCTGAAGCTTTCTTT.

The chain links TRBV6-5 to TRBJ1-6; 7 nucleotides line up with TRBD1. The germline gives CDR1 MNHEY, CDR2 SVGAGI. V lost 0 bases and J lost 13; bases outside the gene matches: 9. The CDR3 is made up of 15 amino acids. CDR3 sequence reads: CASSYSTGPGFPLHF. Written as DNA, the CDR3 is TGTGCCAGCAGTTACTCGACAGGGCCGGGTTTTCCCCTCCACTTT.

The CDR3 sequence: CASSYSGANGANVLTF. CDR3 coding DNA: TGTGCCAGCAGTTACTCAGGGGCTAACGGGGCCAACGTCCTGACTTTC. This sequence joins TRBV6-5 and TRBJ2-6; tentatively, D is TRBD1 (5 bases). Germline CDR1 reads MNHEY; CDR2 reads SVGAGI. V was trimmed by 0 bases and J by 4 bases, leaving 10 bases between them. This CDR3 has 16 amino acids.

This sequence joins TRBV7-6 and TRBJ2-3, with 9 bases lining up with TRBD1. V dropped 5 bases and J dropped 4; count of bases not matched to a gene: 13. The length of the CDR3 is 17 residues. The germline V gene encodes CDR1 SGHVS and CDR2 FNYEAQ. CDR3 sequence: CASSPSLTGGFSDTQYF. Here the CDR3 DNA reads TGTGCCAGCAGCCCCTCCCTCACAGGGGGCTTTTCAGATACGCAGTATTTT.

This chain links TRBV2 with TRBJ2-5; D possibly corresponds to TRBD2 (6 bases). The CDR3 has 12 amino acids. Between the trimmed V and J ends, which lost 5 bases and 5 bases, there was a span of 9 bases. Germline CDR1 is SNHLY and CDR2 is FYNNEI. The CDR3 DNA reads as TGTGCCAGCAGTTTAGGGAGGGAGACCCAGTACTTC. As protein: CASSLGRETQYF.

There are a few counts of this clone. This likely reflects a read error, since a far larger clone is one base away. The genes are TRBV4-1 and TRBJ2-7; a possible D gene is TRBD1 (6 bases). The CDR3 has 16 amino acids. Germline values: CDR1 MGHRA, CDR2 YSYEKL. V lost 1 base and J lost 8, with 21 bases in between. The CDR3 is CASSQAFRGAVSQQYF. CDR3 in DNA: TGCGCCAGCAGCCAAGCGTTCAGGGGAGCGGTAAGCCAGCAGTACTTC.

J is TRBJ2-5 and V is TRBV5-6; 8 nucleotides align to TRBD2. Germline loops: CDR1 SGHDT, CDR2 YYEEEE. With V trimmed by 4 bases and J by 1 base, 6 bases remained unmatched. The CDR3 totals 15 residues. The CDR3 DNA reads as TGTGCCAGCAGCAAGGGACTAGTCCCCCAAGAGACCCAGTACTTC. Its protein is CASSKGLVPQETQYF. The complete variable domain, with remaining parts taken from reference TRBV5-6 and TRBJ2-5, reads DAGVTQSPTHLIKTRGQQVTLRCSPKSGHDTVSWYQQALGQGPQFIFQYYEEEERQRGNFPDRFSGHQFPNYSSELNVNALLLGDSALYLCASSKGLVPQETQYFGPGTRLLVL.

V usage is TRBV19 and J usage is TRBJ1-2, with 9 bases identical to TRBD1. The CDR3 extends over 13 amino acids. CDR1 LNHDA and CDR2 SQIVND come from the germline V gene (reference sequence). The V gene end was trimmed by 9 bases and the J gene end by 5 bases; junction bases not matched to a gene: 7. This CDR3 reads CASHPGQGYGYTF. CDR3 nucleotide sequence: TGTGCCAGCCACCCGGGACAGGGTTATGGCTACACCTTC. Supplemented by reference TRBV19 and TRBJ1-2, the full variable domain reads DGGITQSPKYLFRKEGQNVTLSCEQNLNHDAMYWYRQDPGQGLRLIYYSQIVNDFQKGDIAEGYSVSREKKESFPLTVTSAQKNPTAFYLCASHPGQGYGYTFGSGTRLTVV.

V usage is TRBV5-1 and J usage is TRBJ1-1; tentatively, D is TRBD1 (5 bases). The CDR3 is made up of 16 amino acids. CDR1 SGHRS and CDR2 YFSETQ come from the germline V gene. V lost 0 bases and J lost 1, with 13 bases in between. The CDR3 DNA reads TGCGCCAGCAGCTTGGGCGATACCAGGGAGAACACTGAAGCTTTCTTT. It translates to CASSLGDTRENTEAFF.